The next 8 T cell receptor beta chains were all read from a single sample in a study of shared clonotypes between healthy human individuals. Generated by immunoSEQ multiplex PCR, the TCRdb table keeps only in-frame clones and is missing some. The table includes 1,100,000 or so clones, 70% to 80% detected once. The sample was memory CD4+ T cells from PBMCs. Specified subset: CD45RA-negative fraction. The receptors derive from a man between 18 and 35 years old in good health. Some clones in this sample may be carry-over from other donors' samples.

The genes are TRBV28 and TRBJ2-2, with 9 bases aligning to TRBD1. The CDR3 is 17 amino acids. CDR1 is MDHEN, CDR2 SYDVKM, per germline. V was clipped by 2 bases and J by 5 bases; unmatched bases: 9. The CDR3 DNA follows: TGTGCCAGCAGTTTAAGTCTTACAGGGGGCTGGACCGGGGAGCTGTTTTTT. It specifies CASSLSLTGGWTGELFF.

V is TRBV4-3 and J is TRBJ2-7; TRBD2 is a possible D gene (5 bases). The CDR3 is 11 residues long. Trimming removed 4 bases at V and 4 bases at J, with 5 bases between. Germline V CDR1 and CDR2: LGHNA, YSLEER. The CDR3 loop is CASSPGYEQYF. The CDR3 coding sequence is TGCGCCAGCAGCCCGGGGTACGAGCAGTACTTC.

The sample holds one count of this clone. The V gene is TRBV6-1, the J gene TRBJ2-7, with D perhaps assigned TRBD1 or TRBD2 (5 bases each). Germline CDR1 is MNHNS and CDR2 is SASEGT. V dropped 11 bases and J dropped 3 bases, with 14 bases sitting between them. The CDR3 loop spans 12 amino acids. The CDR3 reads CAGWDGYYEQYF. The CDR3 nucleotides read TGTGCCGGATGGGACGGATACTACGAGCAGTACTTC.

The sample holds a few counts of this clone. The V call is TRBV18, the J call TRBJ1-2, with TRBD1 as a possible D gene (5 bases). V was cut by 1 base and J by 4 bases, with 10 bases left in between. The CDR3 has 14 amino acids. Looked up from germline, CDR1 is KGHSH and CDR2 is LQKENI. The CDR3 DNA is TGTGCCAGCTCACCACAGGGGCAAATCTATGGCTACACCTTC. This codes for CASSPQGQIYGYTF. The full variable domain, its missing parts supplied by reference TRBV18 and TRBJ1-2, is NAGVMQNPRHLVRRRGQEARLRCSPMKGHSHVYWYRQLPEEGLKFMVYLQKENIIDESGMPKERFSAEFPKEGPSILRIQQVVRGDSAAYFCASSPQGQIYGYTFGSGTRLTVV.

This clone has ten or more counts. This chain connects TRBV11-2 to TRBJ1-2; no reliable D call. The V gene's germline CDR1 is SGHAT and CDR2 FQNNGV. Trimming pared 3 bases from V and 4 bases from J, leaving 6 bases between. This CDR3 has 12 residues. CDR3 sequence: CASSFNSYGYTF. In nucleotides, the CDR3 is TGTGCCAGCAGCTTCAACTCCTATGGCTACACCTTC.

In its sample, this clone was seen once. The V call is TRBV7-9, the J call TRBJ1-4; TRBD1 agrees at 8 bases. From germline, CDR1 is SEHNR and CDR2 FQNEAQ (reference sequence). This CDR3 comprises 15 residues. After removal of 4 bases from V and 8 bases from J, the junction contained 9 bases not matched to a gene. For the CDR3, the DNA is TGTGCCAGCAGCTGGACCGGGACAGGCAACGAAAAACTGTTTTTT. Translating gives CASSWTGTGNEKLFF.

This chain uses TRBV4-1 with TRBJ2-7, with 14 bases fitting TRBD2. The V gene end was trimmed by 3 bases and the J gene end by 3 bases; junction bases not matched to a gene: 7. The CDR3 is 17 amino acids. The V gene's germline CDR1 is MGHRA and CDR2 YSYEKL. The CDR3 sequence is CASSQSTSGRALYEQYF. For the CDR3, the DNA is TGCGCCAGCAGCCAGTCGACTAGCGGGAGGGCCCTCTACGAGCAGTACTTC.

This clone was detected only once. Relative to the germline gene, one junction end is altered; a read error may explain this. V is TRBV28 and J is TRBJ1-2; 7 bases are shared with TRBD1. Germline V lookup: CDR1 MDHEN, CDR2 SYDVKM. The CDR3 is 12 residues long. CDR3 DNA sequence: TGTGCCAGCAGTTTACCCGGGACAGATTTGGCCTTC. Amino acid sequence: CASSLPGTDLAF.